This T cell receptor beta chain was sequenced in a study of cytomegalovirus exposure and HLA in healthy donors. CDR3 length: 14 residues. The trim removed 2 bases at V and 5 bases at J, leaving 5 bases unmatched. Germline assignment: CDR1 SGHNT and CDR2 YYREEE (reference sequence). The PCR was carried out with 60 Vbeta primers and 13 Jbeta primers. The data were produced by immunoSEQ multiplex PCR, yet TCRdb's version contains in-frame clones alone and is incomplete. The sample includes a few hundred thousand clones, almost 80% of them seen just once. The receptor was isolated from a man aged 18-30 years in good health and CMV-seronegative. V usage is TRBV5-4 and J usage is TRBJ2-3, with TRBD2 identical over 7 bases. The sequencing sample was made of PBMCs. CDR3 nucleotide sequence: TGTGCCAGCAGCTTCGGGGGGTCCGGAGATACGCAGTATTTT. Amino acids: CASSFGGSGDTQYF. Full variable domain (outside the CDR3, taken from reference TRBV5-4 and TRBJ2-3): ETGVTQSPTHLIKTRGQQVTLRCSSQSGHNTVSWYQQALGQGPQFIFQYYREEENGRGNFPPRFSGLQFPNYSSELNVNALELDDSALYLCASSFGGSGDTQYFGPGTRLTVL.